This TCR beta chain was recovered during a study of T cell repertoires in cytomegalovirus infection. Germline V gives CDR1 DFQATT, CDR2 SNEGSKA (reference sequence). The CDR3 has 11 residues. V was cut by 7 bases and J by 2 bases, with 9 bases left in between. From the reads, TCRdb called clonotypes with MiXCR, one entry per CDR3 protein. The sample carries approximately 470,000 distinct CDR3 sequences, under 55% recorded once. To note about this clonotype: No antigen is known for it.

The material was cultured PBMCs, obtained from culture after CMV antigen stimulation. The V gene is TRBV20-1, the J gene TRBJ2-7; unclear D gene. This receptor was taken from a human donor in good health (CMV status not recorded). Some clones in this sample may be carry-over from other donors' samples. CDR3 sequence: CSVRDPYEQYF. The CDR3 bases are TGCAGTGTTAGGGATCCCTACGAGCAGTACTTC.